This TCR beta chain was sequenced in a study of blood T cells in healthy people across ages. The individuals who served as donors were healthy Caucasians living in Russia, aged roughly 6 to 90. Per-sample yields of isolated PBMCs were at least 6 million. A second about 7 to 12 cycle PCR used barcoded and J-beta primers. TCRdb reprocessed the 5' RACE reads with MiXCR, giving one entry per CDR3 protein. The sample has around 970,000 distinct CDR3 sequences, 51% seen once. The CDR3 is made up of 14 amino acids. V was trimmed by 0 bases and J by 6 bases, leaving 11 bases between them. CDR1 and CDR2 (germline): LGHDT, YNNKEL (reference sequence).

The genes are TRBV3-1 and TRBJ1-2; no clear D. The clonotype was recovered from a woman aged 55-70 years in good health. Material: blood. The CDR3 coding sequence is TGTGCCAGCAGCCAAGATCCAAGAAGACATGGCTACACCTTC. Translating gives CASSQDPRRHGYTF.